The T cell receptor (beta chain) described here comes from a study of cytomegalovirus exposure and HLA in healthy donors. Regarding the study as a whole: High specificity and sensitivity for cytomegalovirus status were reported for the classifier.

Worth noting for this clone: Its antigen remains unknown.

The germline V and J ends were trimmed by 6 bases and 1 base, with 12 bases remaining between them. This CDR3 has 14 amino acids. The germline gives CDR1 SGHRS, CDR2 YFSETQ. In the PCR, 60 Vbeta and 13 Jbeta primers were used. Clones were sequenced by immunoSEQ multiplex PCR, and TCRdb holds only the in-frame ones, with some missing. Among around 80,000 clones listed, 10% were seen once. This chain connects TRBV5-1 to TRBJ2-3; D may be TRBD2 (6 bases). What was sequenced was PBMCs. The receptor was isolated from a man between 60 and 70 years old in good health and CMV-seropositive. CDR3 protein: CASTPQRGTDTQYF. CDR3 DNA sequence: TGCGCCAGCACTCCTCAGCGGGGCACAGATACGCAGTATTTT.